This T cell receptor (beta chain) was observed in a study of sequential checkpoint blockade in melanoma. For the study at large: Randomization was 1:1 between first-line nivolumab→ipilimumab and ipilimumab→nivolumab. Both treatment sequences were followed by maintenance nivolumab.

The treatment denotes: randomized to nivolumab then ipilimumab (arm A) or the reverse (arm B). From thawed PBMCs, live CD3+CD8+ cells negative for CD19 and CD56 were sorted. CDR3 length: 13 residues. Germline CDR1 SEHNR, CDR2 FQNEAQ (reference sequence). V lost 3 bases and J 5 bases, leaving 8 bases between the germline ends. Using immunoSEQ multiplex PCR, the repertoire was profiled, and TCRdb retains in-frame clones only, with some absent. Here the sample spans about 17,000 clones, roughly 72% being singletons. The specimen comprised CD8+ T cells sorted from blood (inferred from file names), sampled from a patient given nivolumab and ipilimumab in sequence. The TCR was taken from a human donor with melanoma. The chain links TRBV7-9 to TRBJ2-1; D might be TRBD2 (5 bases). CDR3 in amino acids: CASSFPGNNEQFF. The CDR3 bases are TGTGCCAGCAGCTTCCCGGGGAACAATGAGCAGTTCTTC.